The next 21 T cell receptor beta chains were all read from a single sample in a study of blood T cell repertoires in COVID-19. TCRdb's copy holds only in-frame clones and misses some; the assay was immunoSEQ multiplex PCR. The sample holds more than 100,000 clones, around 87% seen once. The sample was peripheral blood. The receptor source for this set is a woman aged 60-70 years with acute or convalescent COVID-19.

The chain recombines TRBV6-6 with TRBJ2-1, with 14 bases matching TRBD2. J gave up 8 bases and V 5 bases, and 5 bases lay outside the gene matches. The CDR3 runs to 15 residues. Germline V gene sequence: CDR1 MNHNY, CDR2 SVGAGI (reference sequence). The CDR3 reads CASSRTSGRFDEQFF. The CDR3 DNA reads as TGTGCCAGCAGTAGGACTAGCGGGAGGTTCGATGAGCAGTTCTTC.

V and J are TRBV18 and TRBJ1-6; no clear D gene. The CDR3 is made up of 13 amino acids. Deletions cut 6 bases from V and 6 bases from J, with 9 bases between. Per the germline V gene, CDR1 is KGHSH and CDR2 is LQKENI. The CDR3 is CASSQRVNSPLHF. The CDR3 DNA is TGTGCCAGCTCCCAACGGGTTAATTCACCCCTCCACTTT.

The CDR3 sequence: CATSDRQGVVQDTQYF. In DNA, the CDR3 is TGTGCCACCAGTGACCGACAGGGGGTTGTCCAAGATACGCAGTATTTT. This rearrangement joins TRBV24-1 to TRBJ2-3, with 9 nucleotides matching TRBD1. V dropped 4 bases and J dropped 5; count of bases not matched to a gene: 9. This CDR3 region has 16 residues. Per the germline V gene, CDR1 is KGHDR and CDR2 is SFDVKD.

This clone was found once. The chain carries TRBV10-3 and TRBJ2-7; 7 nucleotides agree with TRBD2. This CDR3 is 12 amino acids long. Germline V lookup: CDR1 ENHRY, CDR2 SYGVKD. Germline trimming cut 4 bases from V and 5 bases from J; bases unmatched to any gene: 2. CDR3 coding DNA: TGTGCCATCAGTGCCCGGGGGGACGAGCAGTACGTC. It codes for CAISARGDEQYV.

This clone was seen only once. The J gene is TRBJ1-3, the V gene TRBV19, with D maybe TRBD1 (5 bases). Trimming left V 5 bases short and J 2 bases short, with 10 bases between. Germline-derived CDR1 and CDR2 are LNHDA and SQIVND (reference sequence). The CDR3 runs to 14 residues. CDR3 sequence reads: CASSQGGTGNTIYF. The CDR3 nucleotides are TGTGCCAGTAGTCAGGGCGGGACTGGAAACACCATATATTTT.

CDR3 in amino acids: CSARGSGTEAFF. CDR3 nucleotides: TGCAGCGCTAGGGGGAGTGGGACTGAAGCTTTCTTT. The chain uses TRBV29-1 and TRBJ1-1; D may be TRBD1 (6 bases). V was trimmed by 7 bases and J by 5 bases, leaving 14 bases between them. The CDR3 is 12 residues long. Germline V gives CDR1 SQVTM, CDR2 ANQGSEA.

The chain has TRBV28 and TRBJ1-5, with 7 bases lining up with TRBD1. Trimming cost V 5 bases and J 0 bases; bases outside gene matches: 4. This CDR3 has 15 residues. The germline CDR1 and CDR2 sequences are MDHEN and SYDVKM. For the CDR3, the DNA is TGTGCCAGCAGTCAACAGGGGTATAGCAATCAGCCCCAGCATTTT. Its protein is CASSQQGYSNQPQHF.

V gene TRBV3-1 (or the pseudogene TRBV3-2) combines with J gene TRBJ1-1, with TRBD1 matching over 7 bases. Germline CDR1 is LGHDT and CDR2 is YNNKEL (reference sequence). The CDR3 covers 16 residues. Unmatched junction bases numbered 4, after V lost 0 bases and J lost 0 bases. CDR3 in DNA: TGTGCCAGCAGCCAAGAAGGGGGCAGATTGAACACTGAAGCTTTCTTT. It translates to CASSQEGGRLNTEAFF.

The chain is built from TRBV10-3 and TRBJ2-3; 7 bases align to TRBD2. The CDR3 length is 15 residues. V was pared by 0 bases and J by 2 bases, with 2 bases of the junction left unmatched. Germline CDR1 and CDR2: ENHRY and SYGVKD. The CDR3 DNA follows: TGTGCCATCAGTGAGTCGGGGGGGTACACAGATACGCAGTATTTT. Residues: CAISESGGYTDTQYF.

The chain combines TRBV27 with TRBJ2-1; possibly TRBD2 for D (6 bases). From germline, CDR1 is MNHEY and CDR2 SMNVEV (reference sequence). Trimming left V 5 bases short and J 9 bases short, with 20 bases between. The CDR3 runs 15 residues. CDR3 in DNA: TGTGCCAGCAGTGCAATGGGACGGGAGAGTGGTGAGCAGTTCTTC. It specifies CASSAMGRESGEQFF.

The chain recombines TRBV3-1 (or the pseudogene TRBV3-2) with TRBJ2-7, with TRBD2 matching over 7 bases. This CDR3 spans 13 amino acids. J was trimmed by 7 bases and V by 1 base; bases with no gene match: 4. Germline loops: CDR1 LGHDT, CDR2 YNNKEL (reference sequence). The CDR3 sequence: CASSQGGGSEQYF. The CDR3 region has the DNA TGTGCCAGCAGCCAAGGGGGGGGAAGTGAGCAGTACTTC.

This clone has only a few counts. J is TRBJ2-1 and V is TRBV6-6, with TRBD2 identical over 8 bases. The CDR3 is made up of 14 amino acids. With V trimmed by 6 bases and J by 7 bases, 8 bases remained unmatched. Germline loops: CDR1 MNHNY, CDR2 SVGAGI (reference sequence). The CDR3 DNA reads as TGTGCCAGCAGCCCGCCTAGCGGGTTTAATGAGCAGTTCTTC. The encoded protein is CASSPPSGFNEQFF.

The chain employs TRBV7-8 and TRBJ1-1; no reliable D call. V dropped 7 bases and J dropped 1 base, with 16 bases sitting between them. The CDR3 has 15 residues. Germline CDR1 reads SGHVS; CDR2 reads FQNEAQ. CDR3 protein: CASTPPGRGNTEAFF. CDR3 DNA: TGTGCCAGCACCCCCCCGGGGAGAGGGAACACTGAAGCTTTCTTT.

V gene TRBV28 combines with J gene TRBJ2-1; 11 bases agree with TRBD2. J gave up 3 bases and V 7 bases, and 8 bases lay outside the gene matches. CDR1 is MDHEN, CDR2 SYDVKM, per germline. This CDR3 is 16 amino acids long. The CDR3 protein is CASKTSGTSSYNEQFF. CDR3 bases: TGTGCCAGCAAGACTAGCGGGACCAGCAGCTACAATGAGCAGTTCTTC.

The chain couples TRBV28 to TRBJ2-1; D remains unclear. Germline V gene data show CDR1 as MDHEN and CDR2 as SYDVKM. The CDR3 totals 11 residues. V was trimmed by 6 bases and J by 5 bases, leaving 5 bases between them. The CDR3, as DNA: TGTGCCAGCAGACTTAACAATGAGCAGTTCTTC. It specifies CASRLNNEQFF.

Written as DNA, the CDR3 is TGCAGTGCTAGTCAGGGAATCGGCAAGCCCCAGCATTTT. This encodes CSASQGIGKPQHF. The chain uses TRBV20-1 and TRBJ1-5; D is possibly TRBD1 (5 bases). Germline lookup yields CDR1 DFQATT and CDR2 SNEGSKA (reference sequence). The germline V and J ends were trimmed by 3 bases and 8 bases, with 14 bases remaining between them. CDR3 length equals 13 residues.

J is TRBJ1-3 and V is TRBV12-3 or TRBV12-4; D remains unclear. V lost 2 bases, J lost 4 bases, and 3 bases lay in between. The CDR3 consists of 12 residues. DNA for the CDR3: TGTGCCAGCAGTTTACAGGGAAACACCATATATTTT. This encodes CASSLQGNTIYF.

This chain uses TRBV4-2 with TRBJ1-4, with 7 bases matching TRBD1. Germline assignment: CDR1 LGHNA and CDR2 YNFKEQ. This CDR3 region has 14 residues. Unmatched junction bases numbered 4, after V lost 1 base and J lost 8 bases. The CDR3 region is CASSQVGQVEKLFF. The CDR3 DNA is TGTGCCAGCAGCCAAGTAGGACAGGTGGAAAAACTGTTTTTT.

CDR3 protein: CASSEAGRITEAFF. CDR3 in DNA: TGTGCCAGCAGTGAGGCAGGTCGGATCACTGAAGCTTTCTTT. The chain links TRBV6-1 to TRBJ1-1, with D uncertain. Trimming stripped 3 bases from V and 4 bases from J, with 12 bases between. Germline loops: CDR1 MNHNS, CDR2 SASEGT. The CDR3 length is 14 residues.

Only a few counts were recorded for this clone. The V call is TRBV6-5, the J call TRBJ1-6; no definite D call. Trimming left V 6 bases short and J 8 bases short, with 11 bases between. The germline gives CDR1 MNHEY, CDR2 SVGAGI. The CDR3 has 13 residues. DNA of the CDR3: TGTGCCAGCAGCGCTAGAGTTTATTCACCCCTCCACTTT. It encodes CASSARVYSPLHF.

This clone was seen a handful of times. The V gene is TRBV7-3, the J gene TRBJ1-1, with 7 bases fitting TRBD1. The length of the CDR3 is 14 residues. The V gene end was trimmed by 4 bases and the J gene end by 2 bases; junction bases not matched to a gene: 4. The V gene's germline CDR1 is SGHTA and CDR2 FQGTGA. In nucleotides, the CDR3 is TGTGCCAGCAGCTCGGGGACAGCCAACACTGAAGCTTTCTTT. Amino acids: CASSSGTANTEAFF.